These 29 T cell receptor beta chains originate from one sample sequenced in a study of glioma-infiltrating T cells. Using RNA template, CDR3s of TCR alpha and beta were amplified with iRepertoire arm-PCR. TCRdb reanalysed the multiplex PCR reads using MiXCR and keeps one entry per CDR3 protein. The table includes about 410,000 distinct CDR3 sequences, 41% detected once. Sequenced material: glioma tissue, nonneoplastic brain tissue, or PBMCs (not recorded which). The receptor set was obtained from a human donor with low-grade glioma or glioblastoma, undergoing nonglioma brain surgery, or in good health (not recorded which).

A remark on this clonotype: A read error is possible here, since a much larger clone lies one base away. The chain uses TRBV15 and TRBJ1-5; D is unresolved. Germline CDR1 LNHNV, CDR2 YYDKDF (reference sequence). This CDR3 is 15 amino acids long. CDR3 sequence reads: CATSRDSTYNQTQHF. DNA of the CDR3: TGTGCCACCAGCAGAGACTCTACGTACAATCAGACCCAGCATTTT.

This clonotype has just one count. This may stem from a read error, because a much larger clone lies one nucleotide away. This sequence joins TRBV6-1 and TRBJ2-7; no reliable D call. Germline CDR1 and CDR2: MNHNS and SASEGT. V was pared by 10 bases and J by 0 bases, with 13 bases between. CDR3 length: 13 amino acids. In nucleotides, the CDR3 is TGTGCCACTTCCAATGGAACCTCCTACGAGCAGTACTTC. As protein: CATSNGTSYEQYF.

The V gene is TRBV4-3, the J gene TRBJ1-2; D uncertain. The CDR3 extends over 15 amino acids. CDR1 and CDR2 from the germline V gene are LGHNA and YSLEER. V dropped 0 bases and J dropped 1 base, with 9 bases sitting between them. The CDR3 is CASSQDARINYGYTF. The CDR3 DNA follows: TGCGCCAGCAGCCAAGATGCCAGGATTAACTATGGCTACACCTTC.

For this clonotype: This may arise from a read error, as a much more abundant clone is one base away. The gene calls are TRBV27 and TRBJ2-3, with 12 bases identical to TRBD2. CDR1 and CDR2 (germline): MNHEY, SMNVEV (reference sequence). This CDR3 contains 15 residues. This CDR3 reads CACSRLAGGTDTQYF. The CDR3 nucleotides are TGTGCCTGCAGCCGACTAGCGGGGGGCACAGATACGCAGTATTTT.

In regard to this clonotype: This may come from a read error, since a much larger clone is one base off. Likely a read error: the CDR3 ends without its conserved phenylalanine or tryptophan. CDR3 sequence reads: CASSYGGGSYEQYL. DNA for the CDR3: TGTGCCAGCAGTTACGGCGGCGGGTCCTACGAGCAGTACTTA. The V gene is TRBV6-2 or TRBV6-3, the J gene TRBJ2-7, with D possibly TRBD2 on 5 matching bases. The V end was cut by 2 bases, the J end by 1 base, with 9 bases between. CDR3 length: 14 amino acids. In germline, CDR1 is MNHEY, CDR2 SVGEGT.

The table lists this clonotype with many counts. This rearrangement joins TRBV28 to TRBJ2-2; no reliable D call. The CDR3 length is 13 residues. CDR1 and CDR2 (germline): MDHEN, SYDVKM. In DNA form, the CDR3 reads TGTGGCACTGGCACTTCGAACACCGGGGAGCTGTTTTTT. It codes for CGTGTSNTGELFF.

On this clonotype: The germline gene is not matched at one end of the junction; a read error may be the cause. The chain links TRBV20-1 to TRBJ2-1; TRBD2 matches at 11 bases. CDR3 size: 14 residues. CDR1 and CDR2 from the germline V gene are DFQATT and SNEGSKA (reference sequence). CDR3 in DNA: TGCAGTGCTAGTCGAACTAGCGGGAGTAATGAGAAGTTCTTC. It specifies CSASRTSGSNEKFF.

The table lists this clonotype with many counts. This chain links TRBV7-2 with TRBJ1-1; TRBD1 aligns across 8 bases. CDR1 and CDR2 from the germline V gene are SGHTA and FQGNSA. The J segment lost 2 bases and the V segment lost 1 base, leaving 3 bases of the junction unmatched. The length of the CDR3 is 15 residues. Written as DNA, the CDR3 is TGTGCCAGCAGCTTAGGGGACAGGAGAAACACTGAAGCTTTCTTT. Translated, it gives CASSLGDRRNTEAFF.

This clonotype turned up a few times. At one end, the junction sequence differs from germline, possibly due to a read error. The chain carries TRBV7-2 and TRBJ1-1; D might be TRBD1 (5 bases). CDR1 is SGHTA, CDR2 FQGNSA, per germline. The CDR3 spans 14 residues. The CDR3 DNA follows: TGTGCCAGCAGCTTTAAAGGGGTGAACACTAAAGCTTTCTTT. Translating gives CASSFKGVNTKAFF.

Regarding this clonotype: Without the conserved terminal phenylalanine or tryptophan, this CDR3 likely stems from a read error. The V gene is TRBV6-1, the J gene TRBJ1-5; tentatively, D is TRBD1 (5 bases). Trimming removed 6 bases from V and 5 bases from J, with 17 bases in between. Germline V gives CDR1 MNHNS, CDR2 SASEGT. The CDR3 has 15 amino acids. DNA of the CDR3: TGTGCCAGCAGCTTCCGGGACGCCGGGGATCAGCCCCAGCATCTT. Its protein product is CASSFRDAGDQPQHL.

The gene calls are TRBV6-2 or TRBV6-3 and TRBJ1-3; D is perhaps TRBD1 (5 bases). CDR3 length: 15 amino acids. Germline values: CDR1 MNHEY, CDR2 SVGEGT. Trimming took 7 bases from V and 2 from J, leaving 15 bases between them. The DNA of the CDR3 is TGTGCCAGCACCACGATCCGGGGACCTGGAAACACCATATATTTT. It yields the protein CASTTIRGPGNTIYF.

The chain uses TRBV10-3 and TRBJ2-3, with 8 bases matching TRBD2. Germline CDR1 and CDR2: ENHRY and SYGVKD. V gave up 4 bases and J gave up 0 bases; unmatched junction bases: 6. CDR3 length: 16 amino acids. The CDR3 DNA reads TGTGCCATCAGTGGGGACCCTAGCGGGAGCACAGATACGCAGTATTTT. This gives the protein CAISGDPSGSTDTQYF.

This clonotype has a handful of counts. The J gene is TRBJ2-1, the V gene TRBV7-9; D perhaps matches TRBD1 (6 bases). Trimming removed 5 bases at V and 5 bases at J, with 16 bases between. Germline CDR1 and CDR2: SEHNR and FQNEAQ (reference sequence). This CDR3 has 15 residues. The CDR3 here is CASSTNPNRDNEQFF. Written as DNA, the CDR3 is TGTGCCAGCAGCACGAATCCGAACAGGGACAATGAGCAGTTCTTC.

The chain links TRBV10-3 to TRBJ2-5, with D tentatively TRBD1 or TRBD2 (6 bases each). The V gene lost 6 bases and the J gene lost 5 bases, with 16 bases spanning the gap. The CDR3 sequence is 14 residues long. Germline V gives CDR1 ENHRY, CDR2 SYGVKD. For the CDR3, the DNA is TGTGCCATCAGGGAACAGGGTCGGGGGGAGACCCAGTACTTC. Translation: CAIREQGRGETQYF.

As for this clonotype: An end of the junction differs from the germline gene, which may be a read error. The J gene is TRBJ2-7, the V gene TRBV19; weak D call: TRBD2 (5 bases). The CDR3 covers 15 residues. CDR1 and CDR2 from the germline V gene are LNHDA and SQIVND (reference sequence). CDR3: CVSSSLVGAGYEQYF. The CDR3 DNA reads as TGTGTCAGTAGTTCCCTGGTGGGAGCAGGCTACGAGCAGTACTTC.

V usage is TRBV7-9 and J usage is TRBJ2-5; 8 nucleotides line up with TRBD2. The germline gives CDR1 SEHNR, CDR2 FQNEAQ (reference sequence). The J segment lost 5 bases and the V segment lost 5 bases, leaving 4 bases of the junction unmatched. The CDR3 has 13 amino acids. CDR3 loop: CASSQAGVETQYF. As DNA, the CDR3 is TGTGCCAGCAGCCAAGCGGGAGTGGAGACCCAGTACTTC.

The rearrangement joins TRBV7-9 to TRBJ2-1; 8 nucleotides line up with TRBD2. V was clipped by 0 bases and J by 4 bases; unmatched bases: 5. The CDR3 sequence is 16 residues long. Germline V gives CDR1 SEHNR, CDR2 FQNEAQ (reference sequence). The CDR3 DNA is TGTGCCAGCAGCTTAGCTCAACTAGCGGCATACAATGAGCAGTTCTTC. It specifies CASSLAQLAAYNEQFF. Using reference TRBV7-9 and TRBJ2-1 for the parts outside the CDR3, the full variable domain is DTGVSQNPRHKITKRGQNVTFRCDPISEHNRLYWYRQTLGQGPEFLTYFQNEAQLEKSRLLSDRFSAERPKGSFSTLEIQRTEQGDSAMYLCASSLAQLAAYNEQFFGPGTRLTVL.

About this clonotype: At one end the junction does not follow the germline gene, possibly because of a read error. CDR3 loop: CATSDPQAGSLEKLFF. In DNA form, the CDR3 reads TGTGCCACCAGTGACCCCCAAGCGGGATCGCTCGAAAAACTGTTTTTT. V and J are TRBV6-5 and TRBJ1-4; D ambiguous. The CDR3 sequence is 16 residues long. Per the germline V gene, CDR1 is MNHEY and CDR2 is SVGAGI.

The rearrangement uses TRBV18 and TRBJ1-1; no clear D gene. Germline V gene sequence: CDR1 KGHSH, CDR2 LQKENI. Trimming removed 4 bases from V and 0 bases from J, with 9 bases in between. There are 14 residues in the CDR3. CDR3 residues: CASSRWEVNTEAFF. CDR3 bases: TGTGCCAGCTCACGTTGGGAGGTGAACACTGAAGCTTTCTTT.

This clonotype has a handful of counts. The junction departs from germline at one end; a sequencing error may be responsible. The chain uses TRBV15 and TRBJ2-7; 7 bases fit TRBD1. Germline assignment: CDR1 LNHNV and CDR2 YYDKDF (reference sequence). The CDR3 covers 15 residues. This CDR3 reads CATSLRQGRAYEQYF. DNA for the CDR3: TGTGCTACCAGCTTGCGACAGGGTAGGGCCTACGAGCAGTACTTC.

This clonotype was counted many times. The CDR3 DNA reads as TGTGCCAGCAGTTTGTATCTAGCGGGAGTATCAGATACGCAGTATTTT. Residues: CASSLYLAGVSDTQYF. This chain joins TRBV27 and TRBJ2-3; TRBD2 matches 10 bases. There are 16 residues in the CDR3. The V gene end was trimmed by 3 bases and the J gene end by 4 bases; junction bases not matched to a gene: 7. Germline CDR1 MNHEY, CDR2 SMNVEV (reference sequence).

The chain is built from TRBV12-3 or TRBV12-4 and TRBJ2-7; perhaps TRBD1 as D (5 bases). This CDR3 spans 15 amino acids. V shed 1 base and J shed 5 bases, with 15 bases lying between them. The CDR3 sequence is CASSLGQGYRDEQYF. CDR3 DNA sequence: TGTGCCAGCAGTTTAGGGCAGGGATATCGAGACGAGCAGTACTTC.

This clonotype showed up just a few times. V is TRBV28 and J is TRBJ2-1, with D possibly matching TRBD2 (6 bases). The V end was cut by 6 bases, the J end by 8 bases, with 14 bases between. This CDR3 comprises 13 residues. Germline V gene data show CDR1 as MDHEN and CDR2 as SYDVKM. The CDR3 DNA is TGTGCCAGCAGCCTTACTGGAGGGTATGAGCAGTTCTTC. Amino acid sequence: CASSLTGGYEQFF.

This chain joins TRBV6-2 or TRBV6-3 and TRBJ1-4, with D unresolved. The CDR3 runs 15 residues. V was cut by 0 bases and J by 6 bases, with 11 bases left in between. Germline V gene data show CDR1 as MNHEY and CDR2 as SVGEGT. CDR3 coding DNA: TGTGCCAGCAGTTACTCCCACGCCGGACATGAAAAACTGTTTTTT. Translated, it gives CASSYSHAGHEKLFF.

As regards this clonotype: A much more abundant neighbour one base away suggests this may be a read error. The J gene is TRBJ2-5, the V gene TRBV28; weak D call: TRBD1 (6 bases). In germline, CDR1 is MDHEN, CDR2 SYDVKM. This CDR3 has 18 residues. Trimming shortened V by 6 bases and J by 0 bases, and 23 bases separated the two germline ends. CDR3 in amino acids: CASSWRVTQGIHQETQYF. The CDR3 nucleotides are TGTGCCAGCAGCTGGCGGGTGACACAGGGAATACACCAAGAGACCCAGTACTTC.

This clonotype was detected many times. The V gene is TRBV7-2, the J gene TRBJ1-2; D not resolved. Germline CDR1 and CDR2: SGHTA and FQGNSA. The CDR3 has 13 residues. V was cut by 2 bases and J by 0 bases, with 4 bases left in between. The CDR3 protein is CASSLTANYGYTF. CDR3 coding DNA: TGTGCCAGCAGCTTAACAGCTAACTATGGCTACACCTTC.

The rearrangement links TRBV20-1 to TRBJ1-1; D call uncertain. The germline V gene has CDR1 DFQATT and CDR2 SNEGSKA (reference sequence). The CDR3 spans 18 residues. V lost 3 bases, J lost 3 bases, and 26 bases lay in between. The CDR3 DNA reads as TGCAGTGCTAGGGTGCCGTGGCGACAAACACTTGGAGACACTGAAGCTTTCTTT. The encoded protein is CSARVPWRQTLGDTEAFF.

This clonotype was found many times. This chain links TRBV6-1 with TRBJ2-1; D gene unclear. Between the trimmed V and J ends, which lost 6 bases and 11 bases, there was a span of 11 bases. The CDR3 covers 11 residues. CDR1 and CDR2 from the germline V gene are MNHNS and SASEGT. The CDR3 bases are TGTGCCAGCAGCTATCGTACTAAGCAGTTCTTC. The encoded protein is CASSYRTKQFF.

This clonotype showed up many times. This chain connects TRBV20-1 to TRBJ2-7; 7 bases agree with TRBD1. V lost 8 bases to trimming and J lost 5 bases; unmatched junction nucleotides: 6. Germline V CDR1 and CDR2: DFQATT, SNEGSKA (reference sequence). CDR3 length equals 11 residues. The DNA for the CDR3 is TGCAGTCATGACAGGGAAGACGAGCAGTACTTC. Its protein is CSHDREDEQYF.